This TCR beta chain was recorded in a study of beta chain features in type 1 diabetes. This clone showed up just a few times. The antigen remains unidentified. Germline loops: CDR1 GTSNPN, CDR2 SVGIG (reference sequence). The CDR3 consists of 14 residues. Trimming shortened V by 2 bases and J by 4 bases, and 12 bases separated the two germline ends. Central memory, naive, regulatory and stem cell-like memory CD4+ cells were sorted by CD45RO/CCR7/CD25/CD127/CD95/CD27. Purity exceeding 98% was reached by all sorted populations. As every portion of the isolated RNA was reverse transcribed, the sequencing read expressed TCRB transcripts. Here immunoSEQ multiplex PCR was the method, and the copy in TCRdb shows in-frame clones only, minus some. The sample lists approximately 100,000 clones, 25% to 35% seen once, with roughly 0.5% in the top ten. Study findings and constraints: Within patients, naive, central memory and Treg TCRB repertoires seemed more similar than within healthy donors. Reads derived from cDNA could over-represent cells showing high TCR expression. Significant though moderate, a shortening of TCRB CDR3s appeared in all four CD4+ subsets of Type 1 diabetes patients.

The sequenced sample was central memory CD4+ T cells from blood. The sequence came from a woman aged 18-29 years with type 1 diabetes. This rearrangement joins TRBV30 to TRBJ1-5; D gene unclear. The CDR3 DNA follows: TGTGCCTGGAGTCTCAACAATATTAATCAGCCCCAGCATTTT. It specifies CAWSLNNINQPQHF.